Listed below are T cell receptor beta chains from one sample, sequenced in a study of breast tumors, draining lymph nodes, adjacent tissues. MiXCR, applied by TCRdb to the multiplex PCR reads, yields one record per CDR3 protein. The data show some 170,000 distinct CDR3 sequences, approximately 30% seen once. The sample was axillary lymph node tissue. These receptors were obtained from a female donor with breast cancer. Some clones in this sample may be carry-over from other donors' samples. Each CDR3 is given with its conserved first and last residue. D genes are given only for firm matches. Size tells how often a clone was seen (once, few, many) or the class of an expanded clone, and some rows leave it out.

size,D,J,V,length,CDR3,DNA
many,-,TRBJ2-1,TRBV5-4,11,CASSWENEQFF,TGTGCCAGCAGCTGGGAAAATGAGCAGTTCTTC
many,-,TRBJ2-2,TRBV19,11,CASRTPGELFF,TGTGCCAGTAGGACTCCTGGGGAGCTGTTTTTT
-,-,TRBJ1-4,TRBV5-1,14,CASSLGTGREKLFF,TGCGCCAGCAGCTTGGGAACAGGGAGGGAAAAACTGTTTTTT
many,-,TRBJ2-7,TRBV5-8,12,CASSLRGGEQYF,TGTGCCAGCAGCTTGCGAGGGGGCGAGCAGTACTTC
-,TRBD2,TRBJ2-5,TRBV19,17,CASSPGLAGGHGETQSF,TGTGCCAGTAGTCCCGGACTAGCGGGAGGCCACGGGGAGACCCAGTCCTTC
many,-,TRBJ2-7,TRBV12-3/TRBV12-4,14,CASSFYGSYYEQYF,TGTGCCAGCAGTTTTTATGGGTCATACTACGAGCAGTACTTC
-,-,TRBJ2-1,TRBV6-2/TRBV6-3,15,CASSHSGSKYNEQFF,TGTGCCAGCAGTCACTCCGGATCCAAGTACAATGAGCAGTTCTTC
many,TRBD1,TRBJ2-5,TRBV24-1,16,CATSGRTGWMQETQYF,TGTGCCACCAGTGGGAGGACAGGTTGGATGCAAGAGACCCAGTACTTC
-,-,TRBJ2-5,TRBV12-5,14,CASGLRVGKETQYF,TGTGCTAGTGGTTTACGAGTTGGAAAAGAGACCCAGTACTTC
-,-,TRBJ2-5,TRBV28,14,CASTARVRGETQYF,TGTGCCAGCACTGCCAGGGTGAGAGGCGAGACCCAGTACTTC
many,-,TRBJ1-5,TRBV19,14,CASSLRDINQPQHF,TGTGCCAGTAGTCTCCGGGACATCAATCAGCCCCAGCATTTT
-,TRBD2,TRBJ2-3,TRBV3-1,18,CASSRASGSVVGTDTQYF,TGCGCCAGCAGCCGAGCTAGCGGGAGTGTCGTTGGCACAGATACGCAGTATTTT
-,-,TRBJ2-2,TRBV5-5,12,CASSPGARELFF,TGTGCCAGCAGCCCGGGGGCGCGGGAGCTGTTTTTT
few,TRBD1,TRBJ2-2,TRBV3-1,17,CASSQAGQGKNTGELFF,TGTGCCAGCAGCCAAGCAGGACAGGGGAAAAACACCGGGGAGCTGTTTTTT
-,-,TRBJ2-5,TRBV5-1,12,CASRQGGETHYF,TGCGCCAGCAGACAGGGTGGAGAGACCCACTACTTC
many,-,TRBJ1-6,TRBV2,13,CATRGPGHSPLHF,TGTGCCACCAGGGGCCCAGGCCATTCACCCCTCCACTTT
once,-,TRBJ2-2,TRBV7-2,15,CASSGRAGNTGELFF,TGTGCCAGCAGCGGCAGGGCCGGAAACACCGGGGAGCTGTTTTTT
many,-,TRBJ2-3,TRBV5-1,15,CASSPGLFIADTQYF,TGCGCCAGCAGCCCCGGACTTTTCATTGCAGATACGCAGTATTTT
many,-,TRBJ2-3,TRBV4-3,13,CASSQDRDSTQYF,TGCGCCAGCAGCCAAGATAGGGACTCCACGCAGTATTTT
-,TRBD2,TRBJ2-7,TRBV20-1,14,CSARRSGGAREQYF,TGCAGTGCTAGAAGGTCGGGGGGGGCCCGCGAGCAGTACTTC
few,TRBD2,TRBJ2-7,TRBV7-3,15,CASSASGSWVEEQYF,TGTGCCAGCAGCGCCAGCGGGAGTTGGGTCGAAGAGCAGTACTTC
-,-,TRBJ2-7,TRBV20-1,10,CSASRTEQYF,TGCAGTGCTAGTCGGACAGAGCAGTACTTC
few,TRBD2,TRBJ2-3,TRBV3-1,16,CASSQEGGGSTDTQYF,TGTGCCAGCAGCCAAGAGGGCGGGGGGAGCACAGATACGCAGTATTTT
many,-,TRBJ2-7,TRBV24-1,15,CATSDTGRPSYEQYF,TGTGCCACCAGTGATACCGGCCGCCCCTCCTACGAGCAGTACTTC
many,-,TRBJ1-3,TRBV5-6,14,CASSSGASGNTIYF,TGTGCCAGCAGCTCAGGGGCCTCTGGAAACACCATATATTTT
many,TRBD1,TRBJ2-7,TRBV15,15,CATRPDHRGAYEQYF,TGTGCCACCAGACCCGACCACAGGGGAGCGTACGAGCAGTACTTC
many,TRBD1,TRBJ1-5,TRBV7-8,15,CASSSRDSLNQPQHF,TGTGCCAGCAGCTCCCGGGACAGCCTTAATCAGCCCCAGCATTTT
-,TRBD1,TRBJ1-3,TRBV7-9,16,CASSLGYRGAGNTIYF,TGTGCCAGCAGCTTAGGGTACAGGGGAGCTGGAAACACCATATATTTT
few,TRBD1,TRBJ1-1,TRBV7-9,16,CASSFRGRGVNTEAFF,TGTGCCAGCAGCTTCAGGGGGCGCGGGGTGAACACTGAAGCTTTCTTT
many,-,TRBJ1-3,TRBV5-1,15,CASSLEPGTGNTIYF,TGCGCCAGCAGCTTGGAGCCAGGGACTGGAAACACCATATATTTT
-,-,TRBJ1-6,TRBV29-1,12,CTPVGGTSPLHF,TGCACCCCAGTGGGGGGAACCTCACCCCTCCACTTT
-,TRBD2,TRBJ2-1,TRBV7-2,16,CASSFWPSGARNEQFF,TGTGCCAGCAGCTTTTGGCCTAGCGGGGCCCGGAATGAGCAGTTCTTC